Below are 27 T cell receptor beta chains sequenced from a single sample in a study of T cells after yellow fever vaccination (dated by TCRdb to 2018 to 2020). The sample's treatment or condition label is to be understood as: live attenuated yellow fever vaccine strain. Library construction relied on 5' RACE. The data were produced on an Illumina NovaSeq 6000. In-frame beta chains were kept once TCRdb had trimmed the public reads at Q25 with fastp and called clones with MiXCR. All rows with the same CDR3 protein become a single entry with the most common DNA and genes. For this sample the table gives 180,000 or so distinct CDR3 sequences, of which roughly 11% were detected only once. 30% to 45% of the sample goes to the ten largest clones. The material was CD8+ T cells sorted from PBMCs, obtained 15 days after the yellow fever booster vaccination. The receptors stem from a young man who received the YFV17D yellow fever vaccine.

This clonotype was counted between two and nine times. This chain joins TRBV6-5 and TRBJ2-6, with unresolved D. Germline CDR1 and CDR2: MNHEY and SVGAGI. The CDR3 has 15 residues. Between the trimmed V and J ends, which lost 5 bases and 4 bases, there was a span of 12 bases. The CDR3 nucleotides are TGTGCCAGCAGTACTCCCCGGTGGGGGGCCAACGTCCTGACTTTC. Its translation is CASSTPRWGANVLTF.

This chain joins TRBV6-1 and TRBJ2-7, with TRBD2 matching over 8 bases. This CDR3 region has 15 residues. The junction had 7 bases not matched to a gene; V was cut back by 6 bases and J by 0 bases. The germline V gene encodes CDR1 MNHNS and CDR2 SASEGT. CDR3 protein: CASREGLGISYEQYV. CDR3 DNA: TGTGCCAGCAGAGAGGGACTAGGGATCTCCTACGAGCAGTACGTC.

The CDR3 DNA reads TGCGCCAGCAGCCAAGATGGTATCCGGGCAGGAGGCTACACCTTC. Translated: CASSQDGIRAGGYTF. The chain combines TRBV4-3 with TRBJ1-2; D uncertain. CDR3 length: 15 residues. Per the germline V gene, CDR1 is LGHNA and CDR2 is YSLEER. Trimming took 0 bases from V and 8 from J, leaving 16 bases between them.

The rearrangement uses TRBV27 and TRBJ2-7; D remains unclear. The CDR3 extends over 15 amino acids. With 3 bases removed from V and 2 bases from J, the gap between germline ends came to 14 bases. Germline loops: CDR1 MNHEY, CDR2 SMNVEV (reference sequence). CDR3 in DNA: TGTGCCAGCAGTTTTTTGGTGGAAGTCCCCTACGAGCAGTACTTC. It yields the protein CASSFLVEVPYEQYF.

This clonotype was found a few times. The chain links TRBV12-3 or TRBV12-4 to TRBJ2-1; a weak D match, TRBD1 (6 bases). This CDR3 has 17 amino acids. V was clipped by 4 bases and J by 4 bases, with 20 bases between them. The CDR3 protein is CASSYSPPGTLYNEQFF. CDR3 nucleotide sequence: TGTGCCAGCAGTTACTCCCCCCCCGGGACACTTTACAATGAGCAGTTCTTC.

This clonotype was seen only a few times. This sequence joins TRBV29-1 and TRBJ2-1, with D hard to call. The V and J ends lost 7 bases and 9 bases respectively, with 10 bases between them. This CDR3 contains 10 residues. Germline CDR1 is SQVTM and CDR2 is ANQGSEA. Here the CDR3 reads CSGFSVEQFF. In nucleotides, the CDR3 is TGCAGCGGGTTTTCGGTTGAGCAGTTCTTC.

This CDR3 reads CASSFPRLPGGNMNTEAFF. For the CDR3, the DNA is TGTGCCAGCAGCTTTCCCCGGCTCCCAGGGGGCAATATGAACACTGAAGCTTTCTTT. V usage is TRBV7-9 and J usage is TRBJ1-1; 8 bases align to TRBD1. Germline CDR1 SEHNR, CDR2 FQNEAQ (reference sequence). Trimming removed 3 bases from V and 0 bases from J; junction bases left unmatched: 15. The CDR3 consists of 19 residues.

This clonotype has at least ten counts. The chain combines TRBV7-6 with TRBJ2-3, with 10 bases identical to TRBD2. The CDR3 extends over 17 amino acids. The germline gives CDR1 SGHVS, CDR2 FNYEAQ. With V trimmed by 3 bases and J by 2 bases, 8 bases remained unmatched. CDR3 DNA sequence: TGTGCCAGCAGCTTGTCTAGCGGGGGTTTGATCACAGATACGCAGTATTTT. It yields the protein CASSLSSGGLITDTQYF.

This chain joins TRBV12-3 or TRBV12-4 and TRBJ2-3; D gene uncertain. The CDR3 is made up of 12 amino acids. The V end was cut by 5 bases, the J end by 4 bases, with 7 bases between. CDR3: CASSGVADTQYF. For the CDR3, the DNA is TGTGCCAGCAGTGGGGTCGCAGATACGCAGTATTTT.

The chain uses TRBV7-9 and TRBJ2-3; D gene unclear. V lost 0 bases and J lost 4, with 8 bases in between. Germline-derived CDR1 and CDR2 are SEHNR and FQNEAQ (reference sequence). The CDR3 runs 14 residues. The DNA for the CDR3 is TGTGCCAGCAGCTTAGCAGGTCGCGCAGATACGCAGTATTTT. It codes for CASSLAGRADTQYF.

V is TRBV19 and J is TRBJ2-3; 8 bases line up with TRBD1. J lost 5 bases, V lost 10 bases, and 11 bases had no gene match. The CDR3 totals 14 residues. Germline CDR1 reads LNHDA; CDR2 reads SQIVND (reference sequence). CDR3 amino acids: CATATGATRDTQYF. The CDR3, as DNA: TGTGCCACCGCGACAGGGGCCACGAGAGATACGCAGTATTTT.

The chain is built from TRBV11-2 and TRBJ2-3; D call uncertain. There are 17 residues in the CDR3. Germline lookup yields CDR1 SGHAT and CDR2 FQNNGV. Trimming took 3 bases from V and 0 from J, leaving 16 bases between them. The CDR3 loop is CASSFRPPDPSTDTQYF. The CDR3 region has the DNA TGTGCCAGCAGCTTCCGTCCGCCGGATCCTAGCACAGATACGCAGTATTTT.

The genes are TRBV6-5 and TRBJ2-5; D is ambiguous. Trimming removed 3 bases at V and 5 bases at J, with 10 bases between. Germline V lookup: CDR1 MNHEY, CDR2 SVGAGI. There are 13 residues in the CDR3. The CDR3 loop is CASSYETKETQYF. In DNA, the CDR3 is TGTGCCAGCAGTTATGAGACAAAGGAGACCCAGTACTTC.

The V and J genes are TRBV7-6 and TRBJ1-2; the D is unclear. CDR3 length equals 17 residues. Germline V gives CDR1 SGHVS, CDR2 FNYEAQ. V lost 0 bases, J lost 6 bases, and 20 bases lay in between. This chain's CDR3 is CASSLAPVNSDAHGYTF. DNA of the CDR3: TGTGCCAGCAGCTTAGCGCCGGTTAACAGCGACGCCCATGGCTACACCTTC.

To note about this clonotype: Germline and junction disagree at one end, which may indicate a read error. V gene TRBV6-5 combines with J gene TRBJ1-1; no reliable D call. Germline V gene data show CDR1 as MNHEY and CDR2 as SVGAGI. There are 13 residues in the CDR3. In DNA form, the CDR3 reads TGTGCCTGCAGCCATCAGAAGAACACTGAAGCTTTCTTT. Encoded protein: CACSHQKNTEAFF.

This sequence joins TRBV6-2 or TRBV6-3 and TRBJ2-1, with TRBD1 identical over 9 bases. CDR3 length: 16 amino acids. CDR1 is MNHEY, CDR2 SVGEGT, per germline. Trimming cost V 4 bases and J 8 bases; bases outside gene matches: 12. CDR3 in amino acids: CASSWTGTGRVDEQFF. The CDR3 bases are TGTGCCAGCAGTTGGACCGGGACAGGGAGGGTCGATGAGCAGTTCTTC.

This clonotype was observed a handful of times. The chain recombines TRBV6-2 or TRBV6-3 with TRBJ2-2; 7 nucleotides align to TRBD2. Germline values: CDR1 MNHEY, CDR2 SVGEGT. CDR3 length: 14 residues. The V and J ends lost 6 bases and 3 bases, in that order; junction bases with no gene match: 4. In DNA form, the CDR3 reads TGTGCCAGCAGGTTTCTAGCGGACACCGGGGAGCTGTTTTTT. It is translated as CASRFLADTGELFF.

This clonotype showed up just a few times. This chain links TRBV7-6 with TRBJ2-2; no clear D. Germline CDR1 SGHVS, CDR2 FNYEAQ. V was shortened by 3 bases and J by 1 base, with 6 bases between the two germline ends. This CDR3 contains 14 residues. The CDR3 nucleotides are TGTGCCAGCAGCTTTTCCGGGAACACCGGGGAGCTGTTTTTT. This codes for CASSFSGNTGELFF.

This clonotype appeared a few times. The gene calls are TRBV27 and TRBJ2-1; TRBD1 matches 10 bases. J gave up 14 bases and V 6 bases, and 4 bases lay outside the gene matches. In germline, CDR1 is MNHEY, CDR2 SMNVEV (reference sequence). The CDR3 runs 11 residues. DNA for the CDR3: TGTGCCAGCAGCACCGGGACAGGGGAGTTCTTC. Encoded protein: CASSTGTGEFF.

This clonotype has a handful of counts. The V and J genes are TRBV12-3 or TRBV12-4 and TRBJ1-2; TRBD1 is a possible D gene (6 bases). The CDR3 extends over 14 amino acids. V lost 1 base and J 6 bases, leaving 12 bases between the germline ends. The CDR3 coding sequence is TGTGCCAGCAGTTTAGTTTTTGGGGGCCATGGCTACACCTTC. Its protein is CASSLVFGGHGYTF.

This clonotype was picked up a small number of times. This chain connects TRBV28 to TRBJ2-3; a possible D gene is TRBD1 (6 bases). Deletions cut 3 bases from V and 6 bases from J, with 16 bases between. CDR3 length equals 15 residues. Germline CDR1 and CDR2: MDHEN and SYDVKM. The CDR3 spells CASSFTPTGSDTQYF. CDR3 in DNA: TGTGCCAGCAGTTTCACCCCTACAGGGTCGGATACGCAGTATTTT. Complete variable domain (other parts from reference TRBV28 and TRBJ2-3): DVKVTQSSRYLVKRTGEKVFLECVQDMDHENMFWYRQDPGLGLRLIYFSYDVKMKEKGDIPEGYSVSREKKERFSLILESASTNQTSMYLCASSFTPTGSDTQYFGPGTRLTVL.

The chain links TRBV4-3 to TRBJ2-2; a weak D match, TRBD1 (5 bases). The ends were cut back, 0 bases at V and 7 bases at J, with 12 bases in the middle. Germline CDR1 LGHNA, CDR2 YSLEER. CDR3 length: 15 residues. The CDR3 coding sequence is TGCGCCAGCAGCCAAGACTGGCAGGGCAGCGGGGAGCTGTTTTTT. It translates to CASSQDWQGSGELFF.

The chain couples TRBV20-1 to TRBJ2-1; 9 nucleotides match TRBD2. Germline V lookup: CDR1 DFQATT, CDR2 SNEGSKA (reference sequence). This CDR3 has 13 amino acids. V lost 0 bases, J lost 16 bases, and 10 bases stayed unmatched. The CDR3 DNA follows: TGCAGTGCTAGAGAGCCCGGGACTAGCCCCATCTTCTTC. It encodes CSAREPGTSPIFF.

This sequence joins TRBV3-1 and TRBJ2-3; D is unclear. Germline V gives CDR1 LGHDT, CDR2 YNNKEL (reference sequence). Trimming removed 2 bases from V and 0 bases from J, with 21 bases in between. The CDR3 is made up of 19 amino acids. CDR3 protein: CASSQLSASERDSTDTQYF. For the CDR3, the DNA is TGTGCCAGCAGCCAATTATCTGCATCGGAAAGGGATAGCACAGATACGCAGTATTTT.

This clonotype was detected a few times. V usage is TRBV6-5 and J usage is TRBJ2-3, with D uncertain. V dropped 5 bases and J dropped 1 base, with 10 bases sitting between them. Germline V gene data show CDR1 as MNHEY and CDR2 as SVGAGI. The CDR3 length is 14 residues. In DNA form, the CDR3 reads TGTGCCAGCAGTACCCAAGAACGCACAGATACGCAGTATTTT. It translates to CASSTQERTDTQYF.

This clonotype showed up just a few times. This sequence joins TRBV7-8 and TRBJ1-5; tentative D call: TRBD1 (5 bases). The CDR3 is 18 amino acids. In germline, CDR1 is SGHVS, CDR2 FQNEAQ. The germline V and J ends were trimmed by 7 bases and 0 bases, with 22 bases remaining between them. The CDR3 coding sequence is TGTGCCAGCATCCGAGTGCAGGGCCGTATTTATAGCAATCAGCCCCAGCATTTT. Amino acid sequence: CASIRVQGRIYSNQPQHF.

The chain carries TRBV5-6 and TRBJ2-5; D may match TRBD1 or TRBD2 (6 bases each). V was cut by 10 bases and J by 4 bases, with 14 bases left in between. Germline V gene sequence: CDR1 SGHDT, CDR2 YYEEEE. CDR3 length: 12 residues. The CDR3 loop is CAGGAGGETQYF. The CDR3 coding sequence is TGTGCCGGGGGCGCCGGGGGAGAGACCCAGTACTTC.